A selection of T cell receptor beta chains follows, all from one sample in a study of Ad26.COV2.S vaccination and SARS-CoV-2 variants. Assay used: immunoSEQ multiplex PCR; TCRdb lists only in-frame clones, some missing. This table holds around 380,000 clones, roughly nine tenths found once. The input for sequencing was peripheral blood, taken in a trial of Ad26.COV2.S vaccine versus placebo. These TCRs come from a person aged 18-65 years who received the Ad26.COV2.S COVID-19 vaccine or a placebo. CDR3s include the opening cysteine and the closing phenylalanine or tryptophan. Each record gives: J gene, D gene, V gene, CDR3 DNA, CDR3 protein. A D gene is named only where the DNA matches it firmly.

J gene: TRBJ2-3; D gene: NA; V gene: TRBV28; CDR3 DNA: TGTGCCAGCAGTTCCTACCGGACAGATACGCAGTATTTT; CDR3 protein: CASSSYRTDTQYF
J gene: TRBJ2-5; D gene: NA; V gene: TRBV7-2; CDR3 DNA: TGTGCCAGCAGCTTAGGTACAGCTGAAGAGACCCAGTACTTC; CDR3 protein: CASSLGTAEETQYF
J gene: TRBJ2-2; D gene: NA; V gene: TRBV15; CDR3 DNA: TGTGCCACCAGCGGAACTTGGGGGGGGCCCGGGGAGCTGTTTTTT; CDR3 protein: CATSGTWGGPGELFF
J gene: TRBJ2-7; D gene: NA; V gene: TRBV7-9; CDR3 DNA: TGTGCCAGCAGCTTAGGGACAGCTGGCACCTACGAGCAGTACTTC; CDR3 protein: CASSLGTAGTYEQYF
J gene: TRBJ1-1; D gene: NA; V gene: TRBV19; CDR3 DNA: TGTGCCAGTAGTATAGGAGTAGGGGGATTGAACACTGAAGCTTTCTTT; CDR3 protein: CASSIGVGGLNTEAFF
J gene: TRBJ1-2; D gene: TRBD1; V gene: TRBV4-1; CDR3 DNA: TGCGCCAGCAGCCAAGGTGGGGAGGGGGCGCCTCGAGGCTACACCTTC; CDR3 protein: CASSQGGEGAPRGYTF
J gene: TRBJ2-3; D gene: TRBD1; V gene: TRBV5-1; CDR3 DNA: TGCGCCAGCAGCTCGGGACAGGGGGGCACAGATACGCAGTATTTT; CDR3 protein: CASSSGQGGTDTQYF
J gene: TRBJ2-2; D gene: TRBD2; V gene: TRBV2; CDR3 DNA: TGTGCCAGCAGTCCACGGACTAGCGGGGGGATCACCGGGGAGCTGTTTTTT; CDR3 protein: CASSPRTSGGITGELFF
J gene: TRBJ2-7; D gene: NA; V gene: TRBV5-1; CDR3 DNA: TGCGCCAGCAGCTCCGTACCGGGTCCTACCTACGAGCAGTACTTC; CDR3 protein: CASSSVPGPTYEQYF
J gene: TRBJ1-5; D gene: TRBD1; V gene: TRBV24-1; CDR3 DNA: TGTGCCACCAGTGACTCTTCCGGGACAGGGATCGATCAGCCCCAGCATTTT; CDR3 protein: CATSDSSGTGIDQPQHF